A single sample is the source of the 10 T cell receptor beta chains below, sequenced in a study of shared clonotypes between healthy human individuals. The repertoire was sequenced with immunoSEQ multiplex PCR; TCRdb's copy has only in-frame clones and lacks some. The data show roughly 1 million clones, with 70% to 80% seen just once and approximately 1.5% held by the top ten. Sequencing input: memory CD4+ T cells sorted from blood. Subset defined: CD45RA-negative fraction. These receptor sequences come from a young man in good health.

This sequence joins TRBV29-1 and TRBJ2-3, with 7 bases lining up with TRBD1. Germline assignment: CDR1 SQVTM and CDR2 ANQGSEA. V lost 6 bases to trimming and J lost 0 bases; unmatched junction nucleotides: 6. The CDR3 consists of 14 residues. This chain's CDR3 is CSVSRGQSTDTQYF. The CDR3 DNA reads TGCAGCGTGAGCCGGGGACAGAGCACAGATACGCAGTATTTT.

J is TRBJ1-3 and V is TRBV6-1; 9 nucleotides agree with TRBD1. Germline lookup yields CDR1 MNHNS and CDR2 SASEGT. The CDR3 sequence is 16 residues long. V lost 0 bases, J lost 2 bases, and 2 bases stayed unmatched. This CDR3 is CASSEAGTGPGNTIYF. In DNA form, the CDR3 reads TGTGCCAGCAGTGAAGCGGGGACAGGGCCTGGAAACACCATATATTTT.

This chain links TRBV7-8 with TRBJ1-4, with a weak D call TRBD1 (5 bases). Germline loops: CDR1 SGHVS, CDR2 FQNEAQ. This CDR3 is built from 15 residues. Trimming left V 2 bases short and J 2 bases short, with 9 bases between. The CDR3 here is CASSLLGVTNEKLFF. CDR3 coding DNA: TGTGCCAGCAGCTTATTAGGGGTGACTAATGAAAAACTGTTTTTT.

This chain joins TRBV28 and TRBJ2-6; tentatively, D is TRBD1 (6 bases). Germline CDR1 is MDHEN and CDR2 is SYDVKM. V dropped 8 bases and J dropped 1 base, with 15 bases sitting between them. The CDR3 is 16 amino acids. CDR3 DNA: TGTGCCAGCGTCGCACAGGGTTGGTCTGGGGCCAACGTCCTGACTTTC. The encoded protein is CASVAQGWSGANVLTF.

V gene TRBV27 combines with J gene TRBJ1-1; possibly TRBD1 for D (6 bases). Per the germline V gene, CDR1 is MNHEY and CDR2 is SMNVEV (reference sequence). The germline V and J ends were trimmed by 0 bases and 4 bases, with 12 bases remaining between them. CDR3 size: 15 residues. CDR3 in DNA: TGTGCCAGCAGTTTATCCTGGATGACAGGCACTGAAGCTTTCTTT. Its translation: CASSLSWMTGTEAFF.

The V call is TRBV10-1, the J call TRBJ1-1, with 8 bases aligning to TRBD1. CDR3 length: 13 residues. J gave up 1 base and V 6 bases, and 1 base lay outside the gene matches. Per the germline V gene, CDR1 is WNHNN and CDR2 is SYGVQD (reference sequence). In DNA form, the CDR3 reads TGCGCCAGCAGGGGACAGGAGAACACTGAAGCTTTCTTT. Its protein product is CASRGQENTEAFF.

The gene calls are TRBV5-1 and TRBJ1-4; D might be TRBD1 (6 bases). CDR1 and CDR2 (germline): SGHRS, YFSETQ. The CDR3 spans 15 residues. Deletions cut 4 bases from V and 8 bases from J, with 18 bases between. As DNA, the CDR3 is TGCGCCAGCAGCCCTCCCGCCGGTGGGGGCGAAAAACTGTTTTTT. Protein sequence: CASSPPAGGGEKLFF.

This clone came up once. The gene calls are TRBV15 and TRBJ1-5, with D perhaps TRBD1 (6 bases). This CDR3 is 15 amino acids long. The germline V and J ends were trimmed by 3 bases and 1 base, with 10 bases remaining between them. CDR1 is LNHNV and CDR2 is YYDKDF in the germline V gene (reference sequence). CDR3 nucleotides: TGTGCCACCAGCAGGGCAGGACAGAGCAATCAGCCCCAGCATTTT. This encodes CATSRAGQSNQPQHF.

In this sample, this clone turned up once. Just one base apart from a much larger clone, this may be a read error. The genes are TRBV5-1 and TRBJ2-5; maybe TRBD2 (5 bases). Germline V gene sequence: CDR1 SGHRS, CDR2 YFSETQ. The V end lost 4 bases, the J end lost 5 bases, and 9 bases lay between the germline ends. The CDR3 contains 12 residues. For the CDR3, the DNA is TGCGCCAGCAGCGCGGGTGGGGAGACCCAGTACTTC. Its protein is CASSAGGETQYF.

The chain carries TRBV27 and TRBJ2-7; D unresolved. Deletions cut 4 bases from V and 12 bases from J, with 19 bases between. The CDR3 runs 13 residues. Germline loops: CDR1 MNHEY, CDR2 SMNVEV (reference sequence). The chain's CDR3 is CASSSTDRNARYF. CDR3 bases: TGTGCCAGCAGTTCTACAGACCGGAACGCTCGGTACTTC.